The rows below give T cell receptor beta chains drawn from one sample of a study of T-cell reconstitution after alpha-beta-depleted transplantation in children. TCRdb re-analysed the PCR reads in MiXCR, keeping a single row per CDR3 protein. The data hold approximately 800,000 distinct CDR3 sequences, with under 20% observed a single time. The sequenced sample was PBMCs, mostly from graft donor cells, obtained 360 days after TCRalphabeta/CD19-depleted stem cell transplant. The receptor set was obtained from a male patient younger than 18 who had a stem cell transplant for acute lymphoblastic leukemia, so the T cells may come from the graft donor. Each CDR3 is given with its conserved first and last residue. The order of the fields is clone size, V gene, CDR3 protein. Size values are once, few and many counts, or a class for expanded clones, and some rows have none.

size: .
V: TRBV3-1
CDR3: CGSSLLSGGNTIYF

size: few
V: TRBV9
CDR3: CASRSSGTDTQYF

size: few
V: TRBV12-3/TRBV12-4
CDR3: CASSLLPGQGDETQYF

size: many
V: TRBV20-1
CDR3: CSARGTNHYGYTF

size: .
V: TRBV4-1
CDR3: CASSQALPPWDRGKTEAFF

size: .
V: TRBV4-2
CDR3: CASSPGPGNTGELFF

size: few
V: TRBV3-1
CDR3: CASSHAVSGELFF

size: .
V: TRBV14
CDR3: CASSQDGGAYSYEQYF

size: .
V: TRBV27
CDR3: CASSGTVLEKLFF

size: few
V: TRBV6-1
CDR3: CASSAIQSAKNIQYF

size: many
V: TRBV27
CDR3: CGWGVGNEQFF

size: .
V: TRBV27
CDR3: CASSLSGGRGYEQYF

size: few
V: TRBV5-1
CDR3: CASSLIGGDEQFF

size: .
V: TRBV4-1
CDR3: CASSQDFRGVLYQETQYF

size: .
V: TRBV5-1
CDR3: CASSLEDVMGEQYF

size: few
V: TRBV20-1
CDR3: CSARGFRVYEQYF

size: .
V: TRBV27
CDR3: CASKKLAGVSYEQYF

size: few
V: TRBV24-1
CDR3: CATSELGSYEQYF

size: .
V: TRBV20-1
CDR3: CSARISYWDYYGYTF